These 8 T cell receptor beta chains came from one sample sequenced in a study of cytotoxic CD8 clonotypes in ibrutinib-treated CLL (dated by TCRdb to about 2021). The time point label for this specimen denotes: roughly 2 years on ibrutinib. Library method: the immunoSEQ multiplex PCR assay. TCRdb stores this immuneACCESS table with in-frame sequences only. Part of the clones is absent; in the studies checked, under half of the shortfall reflects unresolved V genes, and no reason is known for the rest. In this sample the table shows about 160,000 clones, less than 85% of which occur a single time. The ten top clones hold about 4.9% of the sample. Material: PBMCs, obtained after 24 months of ibrutinib treatment. The receptors here all came from a human donor with chronic lymphocytic leukemia.

This clone showed up just a few times. J is TRBJ2-5 and V is TRBV29-1; 7 positions match TRBD2. Trimming at V came to 8 bases and at J to 7 bases, leaving 13 bases not matched to a gene. Germline CDR1 and CDR2: SQVTM and ANQGSEA. CDR3 length: 13 amino acids. This CDR3 is CSSRSGTGGTQYF. The CDR3 DNA reads TGCAGCTCCCGGAGCGGGACGGGCGGGACCCAGTACTTC. The entire variable domain, with the rest obtained from reference TRBV29-1 and TRBJ2-5, is as follows: SAVISQKPSRDICQRGTSLTIQCQVDSQVTMMFWYRQQPGQSLTLIATANQGSEATYESGFVIDKFPISRPNLTFSTLTVSNMSPEDSSIYLCSSRSGTGGTQYFGPGTRLLVL.

This sequence joins TRBV1 and TRBJ1-1. TRBV1 counts as a pseudogene. The CDR3 totals 15 residues. This chain's CDR3 is CTSSQDGGGPAEAFF. CDR3 sequence (DNA): TGCACCAGCAGCCAAGATGGTGGGGGACCAGCCGAAGCTTTCTTT.

This clone was seen a handful of times. V usage is TRBV7-3 and J usage is TRBJ1-1; TRBD1 matches 8 bases. The germline V gene encodes CDR1 SGHTA and CDR2 FQGTGA. V lost 4 bases to trimming and J lost 4 bases; unmatched junction nucleotides: 5. CDR3 size: 14 residues. This chain's CDR3 is CASSSGGLATEAFF. The CDR3 DNA reads as TGTGCCAGCAGCTCAGGGGGCCTAGCCACTGAAGCTTTCTTT.

This chain joins TRBV5-4 and TRBJ2-1; unclear D gene. CDR3 length equals 13 residues. Trimming removed 0 bases at V and 8 bases at J, with 9 bases between. In germline, CDR1 is SGHNT, CDR2 YYREEE (reference sequence). The CDR3 loop reads CASSLDSFHEQFF. CDR3 coding DNA: TGTGCCAGCAGCTTGGACAGCTTTCATGAGCAGTTCTTC.

In its sample, this clone was seen a few times. Within the sample, other DNA sequences also encode this same CDR3. The chain joins TRBV7-9 to TRBJ1-5; TRBD1 matches 8 bases. The CDR3 has 14 residues. From germline, CDR1 is SEHNR and CDR2 FQNEAQ (reference sequence). Trimming cost V 5 bases and J 4 bases; bases outside gene matches: 4. CDR3 protein: CASSLTGGNQPQHF. In DNA form, the CDR3 reads TGTGCCAGCAGCCTAACAGGGGGGAATCAGCCCCAGCATTTT.

This sequence joins TRBV6-1 and TRBJ2-3; D is possibly TRBD1 (5 bases). The germline CDR1 and CDR2 sequences are MNHNS and SASEGT. The CDR3 consists of 15 residues. Trimming shortened V by 4 bases and J by 1 base, and 12 bases separated the two germline ends. CDR3 in amino acids: CASSALRVGTDTQYF. In nucleotides, the CDR3 is TGTGCCAGCAGTGCTCTCAGGGTGGGCACAGATACGCAGTATTTT.

The chain carries TRBV5-1 and TRBJ2-3; 8 positions agree with TRBD2. V shed 5 bases, J shed 4 bases, and the junction held 18 bases outside the gene matches. The CDR3 sequence is 18 residues long. The germline CDR1 and CDR2 sequences are SGHRS and YFSETQ. The CDR3: CASSTIHPRRGAPDTQYF. The DNA for the CDR3 is TGCGCCAGCAGTACCATCCATCCCAGGCGGGGGGCCCCAGATACGCAGTATTTT. The complete variable domain, with remaining parts taken from reference TRBV5-1 and TRBJ2-3, reads KAGVTQTPRYLIKTRGQQVTLSCSPISGHRSVSWYQQTPGQGLQFLFEYFSETQRNKGNFPGRFSGRQFSNSRSEMNVSTLELGDSALYLCASSTIHPRRGAPDTQYFGPGTRLTVL.

V gene TRBV4-3 combines with J gene TRBJ2-3; 9 bases agree with TRBD2. This CDR3 is 19 amino acids long. J gave up 6 bases and V 0 bases, and 16 bases lay outside the gene matches. Germline V lookup: CDR1 LGHNA, CDR2 YSLEER. The CDR3: CASSQEVTSGSPITDTQYF. The CDR3 DNA follows: TGCGCCAGCAGCCAAGAAGTGACTAGCGGAAGCCCGATCACGGATACGCAGTATTTT.